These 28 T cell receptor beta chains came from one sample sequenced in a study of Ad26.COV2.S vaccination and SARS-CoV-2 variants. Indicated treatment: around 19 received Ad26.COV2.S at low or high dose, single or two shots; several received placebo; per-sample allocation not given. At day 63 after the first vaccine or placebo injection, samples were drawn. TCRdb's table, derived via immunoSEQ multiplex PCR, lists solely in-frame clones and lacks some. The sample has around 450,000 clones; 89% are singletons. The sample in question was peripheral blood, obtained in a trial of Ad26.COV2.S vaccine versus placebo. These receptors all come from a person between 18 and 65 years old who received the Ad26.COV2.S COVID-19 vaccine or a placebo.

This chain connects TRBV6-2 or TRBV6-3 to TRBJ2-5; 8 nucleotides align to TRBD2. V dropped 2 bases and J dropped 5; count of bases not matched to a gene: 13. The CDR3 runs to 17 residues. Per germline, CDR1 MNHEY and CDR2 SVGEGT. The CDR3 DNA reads TGTGCCAGCAGTTACGGCCAAAACGGGGGGGTCGGCGAGACCCAGTACTTC. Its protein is CASSYGQNGGVGETQYF.

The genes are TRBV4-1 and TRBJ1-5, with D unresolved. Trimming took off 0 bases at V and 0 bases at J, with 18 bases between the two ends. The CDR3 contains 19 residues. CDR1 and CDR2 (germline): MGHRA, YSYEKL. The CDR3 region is CASSQDGVATTYSNQPQHF. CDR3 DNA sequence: TGCGCCAGCAGCCAAGATGGAGTCGCGACAACTTATAGCAATCAGCCCCAGCATTTT.

The CDR3: CASSARDRDNQPQHF. Written as DNA, the CDR3 is TGTGCCAGCAGCGCCCGGGACAGGGATAATCAGCCCCAGCATTTT. The genes are TRBV5-6 and TRBJ1-5; 9 bases line up with TRBD1. Germline V gives CDR1 SGHDT, CDR2 YYEEEE. The length of the CDR3 is 15 residues. J gave up 4 bases and V 4 bases, and 6 bases lay outside the gene matches.

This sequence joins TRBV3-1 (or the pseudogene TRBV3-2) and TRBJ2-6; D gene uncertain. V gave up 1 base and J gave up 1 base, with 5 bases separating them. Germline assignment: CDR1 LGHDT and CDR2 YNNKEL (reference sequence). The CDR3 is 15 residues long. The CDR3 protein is CASSQGTSGANVLTF. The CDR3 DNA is TGTGCCAGCAGCCAAGGTACTTCTGGGGCCAACGTCCTGACTTTC.

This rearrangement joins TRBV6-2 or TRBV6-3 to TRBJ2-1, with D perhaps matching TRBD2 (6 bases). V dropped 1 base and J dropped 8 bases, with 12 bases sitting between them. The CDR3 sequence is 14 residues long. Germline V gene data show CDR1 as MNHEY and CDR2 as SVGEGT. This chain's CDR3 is CASSYYVGEDEQFF. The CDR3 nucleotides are TGTGCCAGCAGTTACTATGTAGGGGAGGATGAGCAGTTCTTC.

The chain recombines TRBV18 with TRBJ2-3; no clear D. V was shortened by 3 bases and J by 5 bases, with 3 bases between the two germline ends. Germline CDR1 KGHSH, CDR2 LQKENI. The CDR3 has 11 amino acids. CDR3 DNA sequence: TGTGCCAGCTCACCCGAAGATACGCAGTATTTT. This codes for CASSPEDTQYF.

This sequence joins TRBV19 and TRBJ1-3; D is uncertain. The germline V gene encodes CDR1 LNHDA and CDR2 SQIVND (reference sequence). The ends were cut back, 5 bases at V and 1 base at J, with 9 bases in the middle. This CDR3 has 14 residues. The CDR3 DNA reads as TGTGCCAGTAGTGACCGCTTTTCTGGAAACACCATATATTTT. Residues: CASSDRFSGNTIYF.

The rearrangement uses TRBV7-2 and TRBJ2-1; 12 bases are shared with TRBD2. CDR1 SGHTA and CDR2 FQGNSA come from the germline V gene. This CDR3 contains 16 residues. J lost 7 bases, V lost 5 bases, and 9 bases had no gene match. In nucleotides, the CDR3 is TGTGCCAGCAGCGCAAGCCTAGCGGGGGGGCTGAATGAGCAGTTCTTC. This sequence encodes CASSASLAGGLNEQFF.

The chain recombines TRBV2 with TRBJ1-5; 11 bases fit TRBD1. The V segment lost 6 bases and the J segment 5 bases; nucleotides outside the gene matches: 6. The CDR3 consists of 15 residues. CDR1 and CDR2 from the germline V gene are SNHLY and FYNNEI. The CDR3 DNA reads TGTGCCAGCAGCGCGGGACAGGGGGTATATCAGCCCCAGCATTTT. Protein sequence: CASSAGQGVYQPQHF.

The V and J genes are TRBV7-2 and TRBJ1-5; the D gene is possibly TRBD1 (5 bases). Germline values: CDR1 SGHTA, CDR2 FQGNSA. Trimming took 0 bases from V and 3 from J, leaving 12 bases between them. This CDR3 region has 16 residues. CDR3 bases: TGTGCCAGCAGCTTAGCCGCCGGGGGGAACAATCAGCCCCAGCATTTT. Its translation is CASSLAAGGNNQPQHF.

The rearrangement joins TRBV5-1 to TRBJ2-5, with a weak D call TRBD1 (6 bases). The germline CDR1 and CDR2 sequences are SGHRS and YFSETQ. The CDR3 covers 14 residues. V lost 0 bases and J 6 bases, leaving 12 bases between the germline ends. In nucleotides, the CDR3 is TGCGCCAGCAGCTTGGAGCAGGGGTCACAGACCCAGTACTTC. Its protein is CASSLEQGSQTQYF. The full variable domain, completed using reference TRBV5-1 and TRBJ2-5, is KAGVTQTPRYLIKTRGQQVTLSCSPISGHRSVSWYQQTPGQGLQFLFEYFSETQRNKGNFPGRFSGRQFSNSRSEMNVSTLELGDSALYLCASSLEQGSQTQYFGPGTRLLVL.

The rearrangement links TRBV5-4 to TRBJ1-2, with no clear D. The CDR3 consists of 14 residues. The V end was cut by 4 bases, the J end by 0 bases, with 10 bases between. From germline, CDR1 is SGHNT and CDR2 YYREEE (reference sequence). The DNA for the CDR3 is TGTGCCAGCAGCACAACTCTAGCTAACTATGGCTACACCTTC. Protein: CASSTTLANYGYTF. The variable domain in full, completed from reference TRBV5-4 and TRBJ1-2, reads ETGVTQSPTHLIKTRGQQVTLRCSSQSGHNTVSWYQQALGQGPQFIFQYYREEENGRGNFPPRFSGLQFPNYSSELNVNALELDDSALYLCASSTTLANYGYTFGSGTRLTVV.

The CDR3 DNA follows: TGTGCCAGCCGCCCCGCAGGGATTCACTACAATGAGCAGTTCTTC. Encoded protein: CASRPAGIHYNEQFF. The chain joins TRBV14 to TRBJ2-1; a weak D match, TRBD1 (5 bases). V was cut by 8 bases and J by 3 bases, with 17 bases left in between. Germline V CDR1 and CDR2: SGHDN, FVKESK. The CDR3 is 15 amino acids.

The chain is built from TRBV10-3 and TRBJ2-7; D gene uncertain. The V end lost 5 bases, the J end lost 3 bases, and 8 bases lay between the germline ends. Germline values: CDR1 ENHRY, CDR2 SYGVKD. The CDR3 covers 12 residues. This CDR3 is CAISPDLYEQYF. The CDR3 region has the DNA TGTGCCATCAGTCCGGACCTCTACGAGCAGTACTTC.

CDR3 protein: CATSRAFGFMNTEAFF. In nucleotides, the CDR3 is TGTGCCACCAGCAGAGCTTTTGGGTTTATGAACACTGAAGCTTTCTTT. The chain joins TRBV15 to TRBJ1-1; D not resolved. V lost 1 base and J 0 bases, leaving 12 bases between the germline ends. The CDR3 totals 16 residues. CDR1 is LNHNV and CDR2 is YYDKDF in the germline V gene (reference sequence).

The CDR3 is CASSPSGGYPDTQYF. DNA of the CDR3: TGTGCCAGCAGCCCTTCTGGCGGGTATCCAGATACGCAGTATTTT. The rearrangement links TRBV7-2 to TRBJ2-3; D may be TRBD2 (5 bases). The germline V gene has CDR1 SGHTA and CDR2 FQGNSA. The CDR3 has 15 amino acids. Trimming took 5 bases from V and 4 from J, leaving 16 bases between them.

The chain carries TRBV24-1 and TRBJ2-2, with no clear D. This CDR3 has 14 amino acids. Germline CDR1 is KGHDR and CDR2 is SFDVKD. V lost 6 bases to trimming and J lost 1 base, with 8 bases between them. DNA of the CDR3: TGTGCCACCAGTCCACAAAAGAACACCGGGGAGCTGTTTTTT. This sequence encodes CATSPQKNTGELFF.

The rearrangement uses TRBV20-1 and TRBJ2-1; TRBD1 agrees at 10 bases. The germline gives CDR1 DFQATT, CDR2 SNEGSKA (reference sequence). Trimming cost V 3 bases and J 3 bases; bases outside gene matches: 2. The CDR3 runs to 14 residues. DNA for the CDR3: TGCAGTGCTAGTCGGGACAGGGGCTACAATGAGCAGTTCTTC. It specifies CSASRDRGYNEQFF.

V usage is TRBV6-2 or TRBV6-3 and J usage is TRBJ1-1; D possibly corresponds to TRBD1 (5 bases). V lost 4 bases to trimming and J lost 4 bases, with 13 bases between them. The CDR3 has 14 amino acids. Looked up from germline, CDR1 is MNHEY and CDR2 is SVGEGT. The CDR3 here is CASSFGGGSTEAFF. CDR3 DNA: TGTGCCAGCAGTTTTGGTGGGGGGAGCACTGAAGCTTTCTTT.

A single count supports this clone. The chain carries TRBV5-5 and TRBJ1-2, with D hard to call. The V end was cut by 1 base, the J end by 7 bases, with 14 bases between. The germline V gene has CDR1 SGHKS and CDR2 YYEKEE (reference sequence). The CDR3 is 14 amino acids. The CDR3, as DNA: TGTGCCAGCAGCTTGAGTCCGGCGGAGTCTGGCTACACCTTC. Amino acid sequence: CASSLSPAESGYTF.

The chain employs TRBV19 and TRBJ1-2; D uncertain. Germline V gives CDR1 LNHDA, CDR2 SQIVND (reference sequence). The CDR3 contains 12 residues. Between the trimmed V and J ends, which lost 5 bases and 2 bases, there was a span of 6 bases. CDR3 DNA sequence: TGTGCCAGTAGTTGGTCGAACTATGGCTACACCTTC. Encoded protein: CASSWSNYGYTF.

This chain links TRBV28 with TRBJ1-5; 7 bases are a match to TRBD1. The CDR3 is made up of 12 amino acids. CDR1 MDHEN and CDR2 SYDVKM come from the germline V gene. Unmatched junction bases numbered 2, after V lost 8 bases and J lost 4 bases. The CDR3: CASQTGNQPQHF. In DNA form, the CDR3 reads TGTGCCAGCCAGACAGGGAATCAGCCCCAGCATTTT.

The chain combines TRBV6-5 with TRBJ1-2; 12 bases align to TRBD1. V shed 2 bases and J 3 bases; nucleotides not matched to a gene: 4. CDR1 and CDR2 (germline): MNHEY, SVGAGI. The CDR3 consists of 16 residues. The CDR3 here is CASSYGGQGAYYGYTF. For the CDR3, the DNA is TGTGCCAGCAGTTACGGGGGACAGGGGGCGTACTATGGCTACACCTTC.

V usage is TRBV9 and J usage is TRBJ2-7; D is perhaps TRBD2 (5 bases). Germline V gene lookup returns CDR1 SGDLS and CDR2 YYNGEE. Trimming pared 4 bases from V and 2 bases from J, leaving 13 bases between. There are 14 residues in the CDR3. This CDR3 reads CASSPRDPPYEQYV. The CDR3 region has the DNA TGTGCCAGCAGCCCCCGGGATCCACCCTACGAGCAGTACGTC.

The CDR3 DNA sequence: TGTGCCAGCAGTTACTGGACGGGCTCAGACAATTCACCCCTCCACTTT. Amino acids: CASSYWTGSDNSPLHF. The chain couples TRBV6-5 to TRBJ1-6; D is unresolved. This CDR3 contains 16 residues. The germline V gene encodes CDR1 MNHEY and CDR2 SVGAGI. V lost 1 base, J lost 7 bases, and 14 bases lay in between.

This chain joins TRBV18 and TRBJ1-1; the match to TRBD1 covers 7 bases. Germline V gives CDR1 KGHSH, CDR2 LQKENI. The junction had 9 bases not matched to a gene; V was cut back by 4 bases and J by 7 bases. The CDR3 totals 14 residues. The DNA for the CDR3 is TGTGCCAGCTCACGCTTCCAGGGGACAGATGAAGCTTTCTTT. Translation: CASSRFQGTDEAFF.

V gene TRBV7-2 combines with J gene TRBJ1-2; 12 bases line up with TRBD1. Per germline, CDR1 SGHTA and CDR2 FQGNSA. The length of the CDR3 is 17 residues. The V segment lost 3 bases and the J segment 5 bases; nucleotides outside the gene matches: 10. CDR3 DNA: TGTGCCAGCAGCTTTTACCCCCAGGGACAGGGGGCATATGGCTACACCTTC. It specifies CASSFYPQGQGAYGYTF.

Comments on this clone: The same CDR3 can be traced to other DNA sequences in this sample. The CDR3 nucleotides read TGTGCCAGCAGCCCAGGGGGGGGTACTGAAGCTTTCTTT. Its protein product is CASSPGGGTEAFF. The chain combines TRBV9 with TRBJ1-1, with 7 bases that match TRBD1. Germline CDR1 is SGDLS and CDR2 is YYNGEE. V shed 4 bases, J shed 5 bases, and the junction held 5 bases outside the gene matches. The CDR3 covers 13 residues.